The rows below give T cell receptor beta chains drawn from one sample of a study of cytomegalovirus exposure and HLA in healthy donors. Libraries were prepared by immunoSEQ multiplex PCR; TCRdb keeps only in-frame clonotypes and omits some of them. Of 120,000 to 150,000 clones listed, about 87% are singletons. The sequenced sample consisted of PBMCs. The receptors were gathered from a man between 18 and 35 years old in good health and CMV-seropositive. CDR3s include the opening cysteine and the closing phenylalanine or tryptophan. D genes are given only for firm matches. The size field is filled for only some rows; it gives once, few, many or a size class.

d_call	j_call	v_call	clone_size	cdr3_aa	cdr3_nt
TRBD1	TRBJ1-6	TRBV5-8	-	CASSSTDRGRNSPLHF	TGTGCCAGCAGCAGCACGGACAGGGGGCGTAATTCACCCCTCCACTTT
TRBD1	TRBJ2-4	TRBV4-1	-	CASSQGQGADIQYF	TGCGCCAGCAGCCAGGGACAGGGGGCTGACATTCAGTACTTC
TRBD1	TRBJ1-5	TRBV30	-	CAWRLQGVYNQPQHF	TGTGCCTGGAGGTTACAGGGGGTGTACAATCAGCCCCAGCATTTT
-	TRBJ2-2	TRBV5-4	-	CASSLVGASNTGELFF	TGTGCCAGCAGCTTGGTAGGGGCCTCTAACACCGGGGAGCTGTTTTTT
TRBD2	TRBJ2-3	TRBV30	-	CAWSHSTSGSDTQYF	TGTGCCTGGAGTCATTCGACTAGCGGCTCAGATACGCAGTATTTT
-	TRBJ2-7	TRBV6-5	-	CASSYLPAGKSYEQYF	TGTGCCAGCAGTTACCTCCCCGCGGGGAAGTCCTACGAGCAGTACTTC
TRBD1	TRBJ1-6	TRBV11-2	once	CASSLGQGGSPLHF	TGTGCCAGCAGCTTAGGACAGGGAGGTTCACCCCTCCACTTT
TRBD1	TRBJ2-6	TRBV19	-	CASSDRGSGANVLTF	TGTGCCAGTAGTGACAGGGGAAGTGGGGCCAACGTCCTGACTTTC
-	TRBJ1-3	TRBV30	-	CAWTEGRSSGNTIYF	TGTGCCTGGACTGAGGGAAGAAGCTCTGGAAACACCATATATTTT
TRBD2	TRBJ2-7	TRBV11-3	-	CASSPGRGGSAYEQYF	TGTGCCAGCAGCCCCGGCCGGGGGGGGTCCGCCTACGAGCAGTACTTC
TRBD1	TRBJ2-3	TRBV5-4	-	CASSLLTGGITDTQYF	TGTGCCAGCAGCTTGCTGACAGGGGGCATCACAGATACGCAGTATTTT
-	TRBJ2-3	TRBV28	-	CASIENSNTDTQYF	TGTGCCAGCATTGAGAACAGTAACACAGATACGCAGTATTTT
TRBD2	TRBJ2-1	TRBV29-1	-	CSVARGTGGGPQFF	TGCAGCGTTGCTAGGGGCACAGGCGGGGGGCCTCAGTTCTTC
TRBD1	TRBJ2-5	TRBV5-1	-	CASSLAGQGEETQYF	TGCGCCAGCAGCTTGGCCGGACAGGGGGAAGAGACCCAGTACTTC
TRBD1	TRBJ2-1	TRBV5-1	-	CASSQTGTGGLNEQFF	TGCGCCAGCAGCCAAACCGGGACAGGGGGATTGAATGAGCAGTTCTTC
-	TRBJ2-7	TRBV19	few	CASSISRPGAPTEQYF	TGTGCCAGTAGTATAAGTAGGCCAGGGGCCCCTACCGAGCAGTACTTC
-	TRBJ1-3	TRBV11-2	-	CAGREVSGNTIYF	TGTGCCGGCAGAGAGGTATCTGGAAACACCATATATTTT
-	TRBJ1-6	TRBV19	-	CASSRGLSSYNSPLHF	TGTGCCAGTAGTAGGGGCCTCAGCTCCTATAATTCACCCCTCCACTTT
TRBD1	TRBJ1-3	TRBV5-1	-	CASSWDRGGGNTIYF	TGCGCCAGCAGCTGGGACAGGGGTGGAGGAAACACCATATATTTT
TRBD2	TRBJ2-1	TRBV4-1	-	CASSQTGLDYNEQFF	TGCGCCAGCAGCCAAACCGGACTAGACTACAATGAGCAGTTCTTC
TRBD1	TRBJ1-3	TRBV5-1	-	CASSSWTGKRGNTIYF	TGCGCCAGCAGCTCCTGGACAGGGAAGAGGGGAAACACCATATATTTT
-	TRBJ1-5	TRBV10-2	-	CASSDWHHSNQPQHF	TGCGCCAGCAGTGACTGGCACCATAGCAATCAGCCCCAGCATTTT
TRBD1	TRBJ1-1	TRBV18	-	CASSPLRGLNTEAFF	TGTGCCAGCTCACCTCTCAGGGGGCTGAACACTGAAGCTTTCTTT
TRBD1	TRBJ1-2	TRBV6-5	-	CASSPGGASLNGYTF	TGTGCCAGCAGTCCAGGGGGCGCTTCACTGAATGGCTACACCTTC
TRBD1	TRBJ1-4	TRBV10-3	-	CATAYRGTNEKLFF	TGTGCCACGGCTTACAGGGGTACTAATGAAAAACTGTTTTTT
TRBD2	TRBJ2-2	TRBV11-2	-	CASSLDIVAGVSLFF	TGTGCCAGCAGCTTAGACATAGTGGCGGGGGTTTCCCTGTTTTTT
TRBD1	TRBJ2-5	TRBV7-9	-	CASSQGVWQGVEETQYF	TGTGCCAGCAGCCAGGGGGTGTGGCAGGGAGTTGAGGAGACCCAGTACTTC
-	TRBJ1-5	TRBV6-1	once	CASSGPFGASNQPQHF	TGTGCCAGCAGTGGCCCCTTTGGGGCCTCTAATCAGCCCCAGCATTTT
-	TRBJ1-1	TRBV5-4	-	CASSDLDSEAFF	TGTGCCAGCAGCGATCTGGACAGCGAAGCTTTCTTT
-	TRBJ1-2	TRBV19	few	CASSIDASGSFYGYTF	TGTGCCAGTAGTATAGATGCATCCGGGAGCTTCTATGGCTACACCTTC
-	TRBJ1-5	TRBV5-5	few	CASSLVGGSSNQPQHF	TGTGCCAGCAGCTTGGTCGGAGGTTCTAGCAATCAGCCCCAGCATTTT
TRBD1	TRBJ1-3	TRBV9	-	CASSVQPGQGSSGNTIYF	TGTGCCAGCAGCGTACAGCCGGGACAGGGGAGCTCTGGAAACACCATATATTTT
-	TRBJ2-5	TRBV5-1	-	CASSLVRGETQYF	TGCGCCAGCAGCTTGGTTCGGGGGGAGACCCAGTACTTC
-	TRBJ1-1	TRBV28	-	CASSLWGRSNTEAFF	TGTGCCAGCAGTTTATGGGGCAGGTCGAACACTGAAGCTTTCTTT
-	TRBJ2-5	TRBV5-6	-	CASSKTAGAGETQYF	TGTGCCAGCAGCAAGACCGCCGGCGCCGGGGAGACCCAGTACTTC
-	TRBJ2-1	TRBV2	once	CASRGPLALGVNEQFF	TGTGCCAGCAGGGGCCCCCTAGCGCTGGGGGTCAATGAGCAGTTCTTC
-	TRBJ1-2	TRBV6-5	once	CASGTVPNYGYTF	TGTGCCAGCGGTACAGTCCCCAACTATGGCTACACCTTC
-	TRBJ2-2	TRBV7-2	-	CASSPTGTNTGELFF	TGTGCCAGCAGCCCGACAGGCACGAACACCGGGGAGCTGTTTTTT
-	TRBJ1-2	TRBV14	few	CASSQDWAAPGGYTF	TGTGCCAGCAGCCAAGATTGGGCAGCCCCGGGGGGCTACACCTTC
-	TRBJ1-5	TRBV30	few	CAWSMLANQPQHF	TGTGCCTGGAGTATGCTGGCTAATCAGCCCCAGCATTTT
-	TRBJ2-7	TRBV12-5	-	CASGLVGFARTGLYEQYF	TGTGCTAGTGGTTTGGTAGGCTTCGCTAGAACAGGTCTCTACGAGCAGTACTTC
TRBD2	TRBJ2-5	TRBV19	-	CASSAYLAGGQETQYF	TGTGCCAGTAGCGCTTACTTAGCGGGGGGCCAAGAGACCCAGTACTTC
-	TRBJ1-6	TRBV6-5	-	CASSSLGSVNSPLHF	TGTGCCAGCAGCTCCCTCGGGTCGGTTAATTCACCCCTCCACTTT
-	TRBJ2-5	TRBV5-1	-	CASSLRGYEETQYF	TGCGCCAGCAGTTTAAGGGGGTACGAAGAGACCCAGTACTTC
TRBD1	TRBJ2-1	TRBV5-4	-	CASSFGTGSYNEQFF	TGTGCCAGCAGTTTCGGGACAGGGTCCTACAATGAGCAGTTCTTC
TRBD2	TRBJ2-7	TRBV4-1	-	CASSHTSGSYEQYF	TGCGCCAGCAGCCATACTAGCGGATCCTACGAGCAGTACTTC
-	TRBJ2-7	TRBV11-2	-	CASSLKAPGTSYEQYF	TGTGCCAGCAGCTTAAAAGCTCCGGGAACCTCCTACGAGCAGTACTTC
-	TRBJ1-2	TRBV19	few	CASSREFYGYTF	TGTGCCAGTAGTAGGGAGTTCTATGGCTACACCTTC
-	TRBJ2-7	TRBV28	-	CASSSRVSSYEQYF	TGTGCCAGCAGTTCCCGGGTTAGCTCCTACGAGCAGTACTTC
-	TRBJ2-3	TRBV6-1	-	CASSTSGVPTDTQYF	-
TRBD2	TRBJ2-1	TRBV4-2	-	CASSQGSSGGDNEQFF	TGTGCCAGCAGCCAAGGGTCTAGCGGGGGGGACAATGAGCAGTTCTTC
-	TRBJ2-1	TRBV2	-	CASSEDGLSSYNEQFF	TGTGCCAGCAGTGAAGACGGGTTGAGCTCCTACAATGAGCAGTTCTTC
-	TRBJ1-1	TRBV5-4	-	CASSSGSLPNTEAFF	TGTGCCAGCAGCTCGGGGTCCCTGCCGAACACTGAAGCTTTCTTT